These T cell receptor beta chains were read from a single sample in a study of molecular identifiers for immune sequencing clone quantification. TCRdb fed the PCR reads into MiXCR, producing one record per CDR3 protein. Of hundreds of thousands of distinct CDR3 sequences in the sample, 20% are singletons; the top ten hold around 0.86%. Sequenced input: naive CD8+ T cells from blood, with Jurkat cell RNA spiked in. The receptors originated from a human donor in good health. Some libraries in this study had Jurkat cell RNA spiked in. Both conserved end residues are part of each CDR3. The D gene is left open where the match is weak. Some rows mark clone size as missing; the rest say once, few, many or name a class of expanded clone.

. | . | TRBJ2-7 | TRBV29-1 | CSVINISYEQYF | TGCAGCGTCATCAATATTTCCTACGAGCAGTACTTC
many | TRBD1 | TRBJ1-1 | TRBV11-2 | CASNLVKGGATEAFF | TGTGCCAGCAACCTAGTGAAAGGGGGCGCAACTGAAGCTTTCTTT
few | TRBD2 | TRBJ2-1 | TRBV20-1 | CSPAGLAGRDEQFF | TGCAGCCCTGCTGGACTAGCGGGCCGTGATGAGCAGTTCTTC
many | . | TRBJ1-4 | TRBV20-1 | CSARGTTKEKLFF | TGCAGTGCTAGAGGGACGACCAAAGAAAAACTGTTTTTT
. | . | TRBJ2-5 | TRBV21-1 | CASSPTTGHQETQYF | TGTGCCAGCAGCCCAACGACAGGGCACCAAGAGACCCAGTACTTC
many | TRBD1 | TRBJ2-3 | TRBV6-5 | CASSDWTGVPPDTQYF | TGTGCCAGCAGTGACTGGACAGGGGTTCCGCCAGATACGCAGTATTTT
. | . | TRBJ1-6 | TRBV7-9 | CASSPLGNGYNSPLHF | TGTGCCAGCAGCCCCCTAGGTAACGGATATAATTCACCCCTCCACTTT
many | . | TRBJ1-2 | TRBV4-2 | CASSHEAGDPAYGYTF | TGTGCCAGCAGCCATGAGGCGGGGGACCCGGCCTATGGCTACACCTTC
. | TRBD1 | TRBJ1-1 | TRBV4-1 | CASSQGQGVNTEAFF | TGCGCCAGCAGCCAAGGACAGGGCGTGAACACTGAAGCTTTCTTT
many | TRBD1 | TRBJ2-7 | TRBV27 | CASSRGGTGTYEQYF | TGTGCCAGCAGTCGGGGAGGGACAGGGACCTACGAGCAGTACTTC
once | TRBD1 | TRBJ2-2 | TRBV27 | CASSLFGRGLTGELFF | TGTGCCAGCAGTTTATTCGGCAGGGGGTTGACCGGGGAGCTGTTTTTT
many | . | TRBJ2-2 | TRBV9 | CASKNRDTGELFF | TGTGCCAGCAAAAATCGGGACACCGGGGAGCTGTTTTTT
few | TRBD1 | TRBJ2-3 | TRBV5-4 | CASSLGRTGVADTQYF | TGTGCCAGCAGCTTGGGTAGGACAGGGGTGGCGGATACGCAGTATTTT
few | . | TRBJ1-2 | TRBV12-3/TRBV12-4 | CASTDNYGYTF | TGTGCCAGCACCGATAACTATGGCTACACCTTC
many | . | TRBJ2-3 | TRBV7-9 | CASSPRQGGGTDTQYF | TGTGCCAGCAGCCCACGACAGGGCGGGGGCACAGATACGCAGTATTTT
many | . | TRBJ1-1 | TRBV7-9 | CASSAAQGLTEAFF | TGTGCCAGCAGCGCAGCTCAGGGGCTGACTGAAGCTTTCTTT
many | TRBD1 | TRBJ1-5 | TRBV7-9 | CASSKTGVGNQPQHF | TGTGCCAGCAGCAAAACAGGGGTTGGCAATCAGCCCCAGCATTTT